This TCR beta chain was observed in a study of T-cell reconstitution after alpha-beta-depleted transplantation in children (dated by TCRdb to the mid-2010s). Regarding the study in general: Using TCR repertoire profiling, the study quantitatively followed how T-cell immune reconstitution unfolded in children after TCRalphabeta/CD19-depleted allogeneic hematopoietic cell transplantation.

CDR1 and CDR2 were assigned from the germline V gene (reference sequence) as MNHEY and SMNVEV. The CDR3 spans 16 residues, from the cysteine through the phenylalanine. CDR3 DNA is the only sequence kept; it has 48 bases, read in frame from the first base. The germline V and J ends show losses of 2 bases and 1 base respectively, and no gene match explains 6 bases of the junction. A note on this clonotype: What this receptor recognizes is not known. Base-call qualities are not available, and no considerably larger clone is one nucleotide away.

Receptor libraries were prepared by PCR. Sequenced on an Illumina HiSeq 2500. To normalize quantification of the TCRbeta repertoire, the TCR libraries were built with molecular barcoding that relied on unique molecular identifiers. Starting from the raw public reads, TCRdb applied fastp trimming at Q25, assembled clones with MiXCR and retained in-frame beta chains. Each CDR3 protein gets just one entry, which takes the most common genes and DNA from the rows behind it. This sample holds approximately 390,000 distinct CDR3 sequences; under 13% were observed only once. The ten most abundant clones make up roughly 5.1% of the sample.

The rearranged segments are TRBV27 and TRBJ2-5; 8 junctional bases match TRBD2. The sequences come from PBMCs from the stem cell graft donor, collected from the stem cell graft. The clonotype originates from a human donor who donated a stem cell graft to a child with acute myeloid leukemia. For the CDR3, the sequence is CASSLISGTSQETQYF. The DNA sequence is as follows: TGTGCCAGCAGTTTAATTAGCGGGACGTCCCAAGAGACCCAGTACTTC.